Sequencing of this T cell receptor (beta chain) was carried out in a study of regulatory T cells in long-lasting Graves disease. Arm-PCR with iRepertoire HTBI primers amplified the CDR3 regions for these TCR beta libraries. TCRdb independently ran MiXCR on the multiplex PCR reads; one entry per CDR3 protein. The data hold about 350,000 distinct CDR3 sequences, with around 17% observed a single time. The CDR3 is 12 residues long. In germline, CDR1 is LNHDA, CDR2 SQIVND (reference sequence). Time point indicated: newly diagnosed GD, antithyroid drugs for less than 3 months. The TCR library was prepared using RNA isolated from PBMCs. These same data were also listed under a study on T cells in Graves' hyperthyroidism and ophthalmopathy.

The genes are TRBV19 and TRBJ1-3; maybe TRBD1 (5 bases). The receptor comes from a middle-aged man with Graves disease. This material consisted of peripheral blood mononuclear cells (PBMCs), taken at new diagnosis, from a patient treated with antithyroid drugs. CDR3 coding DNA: TGTGAGGGGAACCTCTCTGGAAACACCATATATTTT. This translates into CEGNLSGNTIYF.